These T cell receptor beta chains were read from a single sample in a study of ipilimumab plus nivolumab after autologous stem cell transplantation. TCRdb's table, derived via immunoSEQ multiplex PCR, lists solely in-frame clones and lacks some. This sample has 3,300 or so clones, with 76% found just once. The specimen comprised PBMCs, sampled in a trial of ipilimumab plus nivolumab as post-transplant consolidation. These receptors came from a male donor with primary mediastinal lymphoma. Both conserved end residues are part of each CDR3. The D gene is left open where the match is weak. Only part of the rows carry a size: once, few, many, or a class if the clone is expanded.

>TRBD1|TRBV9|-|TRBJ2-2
TGTGCCAGCAGCGCTCCGGGACAGGGGGCGGGCACCGGGGAGCTGTTTTTT
CASSAPGQGAGTGELFF
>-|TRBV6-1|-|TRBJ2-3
TGTGCCAGCACCTTAGGGAGTACGCAGTATTTT
CASTLGSTQYF
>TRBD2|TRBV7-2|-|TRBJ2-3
TGTGCCAGCACCAAAGCGGGAGCGACAGATACGCAGTATTTT
CASTKAGATDTQYF
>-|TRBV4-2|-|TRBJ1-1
TGTGCCAGCAGCCAAGAACAGGGCACTGAAGCTTTCTTT
CASSQEQGTEAFF
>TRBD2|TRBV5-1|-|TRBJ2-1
TGCGCCAGCAGCTTGGCGGCTAGCGGGAGGGCCAATGAGCAGTTCTTC
CASSLAASGRANEQFF
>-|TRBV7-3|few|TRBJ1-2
TGTGCCAGCAGCCAAGCTCGATATGGCTACACCTTC
CASSQARYGYTF
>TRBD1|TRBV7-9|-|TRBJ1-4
TGTGCCAGCAGCCGGGCCACAGGGGGGGTTATCGGTGAAAAACTGTTTTTT
CASSRATGGVIGEKLFF
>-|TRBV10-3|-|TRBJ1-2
TGTGCCATCAGTGCGGGGGGGACATATGGCTACACCTTC
CAISAGGTYGYTF
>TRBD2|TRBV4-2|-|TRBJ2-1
TGTGCCAGCAGCGTTACTAGCGGGAGGAAGCATGAGCAGTTCTTC
CASSVTSGRKHEQFF
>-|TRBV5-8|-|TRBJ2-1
TGTGCCCTTAAACCGGGACGGATCCTTGAGAAAACCTACAATGAGCAGTTCTTC
CALKPGRILEKTYNEQFF
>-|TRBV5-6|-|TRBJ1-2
TGTGCCAGCAGCTTGGGAGAGAACTATGGCTACACCTTC
CASSLGENYGYTF
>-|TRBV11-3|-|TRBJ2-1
TGTGCCAGCAGCGAGGCCAGGGCGAATGAGCAGTTCTTC
CASSEARANEQFF
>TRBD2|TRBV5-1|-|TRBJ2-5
TGCGCCAGCAGCTTGGGTACTAGCGGAAAGGAGACCCAGTACTTC
CASSLGTSGKETQYF
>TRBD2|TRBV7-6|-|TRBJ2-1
TGTGCCAGCAGCTTAGCCCCTAGCGGGAGGGCCGCTGGCGGTGAGCAGTTCTTC
CASSLAPSGRAAGGEQFF
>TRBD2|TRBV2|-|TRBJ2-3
TGTGCCAGCAGTGCACGCACTAGCGGTAGCACAGATACGCAGTATTTT
CASSARTSGSTDTQYF
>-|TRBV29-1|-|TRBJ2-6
TGCAGCGTTGATGGGGGTGGTGGGGCCAACGTCCTGACTTTC
CSVDGGGGANVLTF
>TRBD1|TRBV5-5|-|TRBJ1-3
TGTGCCAGCAGCCTGGACAGGGGATTCGGAAACACCATATATTTT
CASSLDRGFGNTIYF
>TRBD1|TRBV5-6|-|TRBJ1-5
TGTGCCAGCAGCCCCTGGGACAGGGATCAGCCCCAGCATTTT
CASSPWDRDQPQHF
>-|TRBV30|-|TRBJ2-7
TGTGCCTGGAGTCCCCAGGGTGGCGAGCAGCACTTC
CAWSPQGGEQHF
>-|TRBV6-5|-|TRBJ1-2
TGTGCCATCCGGGACGGCTATGGCTACACCTTC
CAIRDGYGYTF
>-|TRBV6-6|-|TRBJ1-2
TGTGCCAGCAGTTATCGGGCAGGCTACACCTTC
CASSYRAGYTF
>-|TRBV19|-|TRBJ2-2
TGTGCCAGTAGTATGAGGAACACCGGGGAGCTGTTTTTT
CASSMRNTGELFF
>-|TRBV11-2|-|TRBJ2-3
TGTGCCAGCACCCCGGGACTTGTCATGAATTTT
CASTPGLVMNF
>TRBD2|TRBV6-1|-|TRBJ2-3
TGTGCCAGCAGTGCAACTAGCGGGGTCACAGATACGCAGTATTTT
CASSATSGVTDTQYF
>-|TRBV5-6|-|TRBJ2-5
TGTGCCAGCAGCTTCTGGTTTGGGGAACAAGAGACCCAGTACTTC
CASSFWFGEQETQYF
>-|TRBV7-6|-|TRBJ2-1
TGTGCCAGCAGCTTAGGTGACGGGCGGTTCTTC
CASSLGDGRFF
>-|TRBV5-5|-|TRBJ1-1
TGTGCCAGCAGCTTGCAGGGGAACACTGAAGCTTTCTTT
CASSLQGNTEAFF
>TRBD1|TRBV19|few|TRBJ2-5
TGTGCCAGTAGTTTCGGGACAGAGTACCAAGAGACCCAGTACTTC
CASSFGTEYQETQYF
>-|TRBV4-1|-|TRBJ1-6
TGCGCCAGCAGCTTAGCGGGGGCCAATTCACCCCTCCACTTT
CASSLAGANSPLHF
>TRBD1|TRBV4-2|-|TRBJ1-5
TGTGCCAGCAGCCAGGGGACCGGGACAGGGGGCGGTCAGCCCCAGCATTTT
CASSQGTGTGGGQPQHF
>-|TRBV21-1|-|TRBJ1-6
TGTGCCAGCAGCAAAAAACGGACAGTACCAACCACCCTCCACTTT
CASSKKRTVPTTLHF
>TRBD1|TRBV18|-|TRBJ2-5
TGTGCCAGCTCACCACTTCGGACAGGGACAGAGACCCAGTACTTC
CASSPLRTGTETQYF
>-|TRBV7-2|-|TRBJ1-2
TGTGCCAGCAGTTCCCCCGGCCCGATGCTCGGCTATGGCTACACCTTC
CASSSPGPMLGYGYTF
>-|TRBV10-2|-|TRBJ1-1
TGCGCCAGCAGCTGGGCCATGACAGGAGAAGCTTTCTTT
CASSWAMTGEAFF
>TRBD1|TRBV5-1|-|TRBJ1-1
TGCGCCAGCAGCTTAGGACAGGGCTGGAACACTGAAGCTTTCTTT
CASSLGQGWNTEAFF
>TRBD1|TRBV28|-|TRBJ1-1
TGTGCCAGCAGTGGATGGACAGGAGGGACTGAAGCTTTCTTT
CASSGWTGGTEAFF
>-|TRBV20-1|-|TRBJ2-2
TGCATCCCGGGGCTCACCGGGGAGCTGTTTTTT
CIPGLTGELFF
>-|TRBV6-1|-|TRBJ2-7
TGTGCCAGCCTCGGAGACAGTCTAACCTACGAGCAGTACTTC
CASLGDSLTYEQYF
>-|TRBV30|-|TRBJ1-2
TGTGCCTGCCCACCGGGGGGAGAGGACTATGGCTACACCTTC
CACPPGGEDYGYTF
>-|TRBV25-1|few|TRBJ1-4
TGTGCCAGCAGTGAATTATCGGGCCCTTTAGGGGAAAAACTGTTTTTT
CASSELSGPLGEKLFF
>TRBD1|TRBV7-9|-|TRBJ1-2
TGTGCCAGCAGCTTAGCTGGGGGACAGGGAAATGGCTACACCTTC
CASSLAGGQGNGYTF
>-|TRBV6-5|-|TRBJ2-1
TGTGCCAGCAGTTACTCAAGACGAGGGGAGCAGTTCTTC
CASSYSRRGEQFF
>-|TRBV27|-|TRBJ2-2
TGTGCCAGCAGTGACCCCGGGTCGGCGAACACCGGGGAGCTGTTTTTT
CASSDPGSANTGELFF
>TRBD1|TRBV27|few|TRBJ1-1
TGTGCCAGCACCACACAGGGGGCCAGTGAAGCTTTCTTT
CASTTQGASEAFF
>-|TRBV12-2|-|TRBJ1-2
TGTGCAAGTCGCTTAGCGAGAACGGCGCTCGATGGCTACACCTTC
CASRLARTALDGYTF
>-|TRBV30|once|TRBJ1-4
TGTGCCTGGAGTGTGAGTGAAAAACTGTTTTTT
CAWSVSEKLFF
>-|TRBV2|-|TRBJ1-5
TGTGCCAGCAGCCGGGGGTACAATCAGCCCCAGCATTTT
CASSRGYNQPQHF
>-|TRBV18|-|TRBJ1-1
TGTGCCAGCTCGCCCGACGGTGAGGTAGCTTTCTTT
CASSPDGEVAFF